This T cell receptor (beta chain) was observed in a study of shared clonotypes between healthy human individuals. In the original workflow: ImmunoSEQ yielded junction-only sequences lacking quality scores, so filtering differed. The repertoire was sequenced with immunoSEQ multiplex PCR; TCRdb's copy has only in-frame clones and lacks some. V and J calls and clone size are those listed in that table; D and trimming were worked out from the DNA. The sample holds 550,000 to 600,000 clones; about 80% are singletons and the top ten take 9.5% to 15%. Comment on this clone: Its antigen is not known.

The germline V and J ends were trimmed by 1 base and 7 bases, with 12 bases remaining between them. CDR1 SEHNR and CDR2 FQNEAQ come from the germline V gene (reference sequence). This CDR3 is 14 amino acids long. Study-wide points: Only blood was sampled, and tissue TCR repertoires likely differ from blood ones.

The healthy adult donors were HIV-negative and reported no recent acute infections or vaccinations. The sequenced material came from PBMCs. The V call is TRBV7-9, the J call TRBJ2-3; no clear D. The sequence came from a woman in her 40s in good health. Some clones in this sample may be carry-over from other donors' samples. The CDR3 here is CASSLVSSTHTQYF. DNA for the CDR3: TGTGCCAGCAGCTTAGTTTCTTCTACGCATACGCAGTATTTT.